This TCR beta chain came from a study of early T cells in non-severe SARS-CoV-2 infection. Study-level background: Chains were not paired, and sequencing was done on bulk RNA from unsorted whole blood.

Turning to this clonotype: Its antigen is not identified.

Broader study findings: Reliance on VDJdb matching favored anti-spike CD8 responses; private and CD4 specificities were missed.

The protocol attached unique molecular identifiers to individual cDNA molecules. Using its own MiXCR run on the 5' RACE reads, TCRdb lists one record per CDR3 protein. The data hold about 80,000 distinct CDR3 sequences, with 14% to 15% observed a single time. The receptor was isolated from an adult who was a healthcare worker with PCR-confirmed SARS-CoV-2 infection or an uninfected control (not recorded which). Sequencing input: whole blood.

The CDR3, as DNA: TGTGCCAGCAGCTTAGAGGGGCCAGGGGGAAGCAATCAGCCCCAGCATTTT. Translation gives CASSLEGPGGSNQPQHF. J is TRBJ1-5 and V is TRBV13; TRBD1 agrees at 7 bases. The CDR3 contains 17 residues. Trimming cost V 1 base and J 1 base; bases outside gene matches: 7. Germline V CDR1 and CDR2: PRHDT, FYEKMQ (reference sequence).